The sequence of this T cell receptor (beta chain) was determined in a study of control samples from healthy donors and cancer patients. Trimming at V came to 1 base and at J to 7 bases, leaving 8 bases not matched to a gene. Germline V CDR1 and CDR2: SGDLS, YYNGEE. This CDR3 comprises 16 residues. Profiled with immunoSEQ multiplex PCR; TCRdb holds only in-frame clones, not every one. The sample includes fewer than 200,000 clones, 70% to 90% of them seen just once. The sample was blood. V gene TRBV9 combines with J gene TRBJ2-2, with 9 nucleotides matching TRBD2. The TCR sequence derives from a man under 40 in good health. In DNA, the CDR3 is TGTGCCAGCAGCGTACTGGGGACTAGCCTTATCGGGGAGCTGTTTTTT. Translating gives CASSVLGTSLIGELFF.